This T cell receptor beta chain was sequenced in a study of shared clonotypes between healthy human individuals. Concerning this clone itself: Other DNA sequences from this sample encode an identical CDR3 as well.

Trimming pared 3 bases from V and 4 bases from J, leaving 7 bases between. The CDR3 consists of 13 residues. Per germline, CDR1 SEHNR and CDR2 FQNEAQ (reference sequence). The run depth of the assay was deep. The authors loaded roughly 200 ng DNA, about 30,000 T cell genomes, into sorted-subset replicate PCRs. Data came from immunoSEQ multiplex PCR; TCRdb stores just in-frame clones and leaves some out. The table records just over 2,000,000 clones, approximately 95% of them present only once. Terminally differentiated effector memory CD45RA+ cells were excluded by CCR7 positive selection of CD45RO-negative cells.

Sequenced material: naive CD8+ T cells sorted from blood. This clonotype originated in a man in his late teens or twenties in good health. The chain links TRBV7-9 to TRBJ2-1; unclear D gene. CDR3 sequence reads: CASSFGGYNEQFF. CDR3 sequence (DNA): TGTGCCAGCAGCTTTGGCGGATACAATGAGCAGTTCTTC.